The TCR beta chain under discussion was sequenced for a study of blood T cell repertoires in COVID-19. Background on the study: The analysed material was cDNA or gDNA that came from T cells, B-cell-depleted T cells, or PBMCs.

Authors' processing steps: Amplification of reference gene primers provided the estimated nucleated cell counts. TCRdb keeps only in-frame clones here, not all; method: immunoSEQ multiplex PCR. From that table come the V and J calls and clone size; the DNA was used to work out D and trimming. Of over 70,000 clones listed, more than 80% are singletons. This CDR3 region has 15 residues. V trimming: 4 bases; J trimming: 4 bases; junction bases outside the gene matches: 4. Germline CDR1 and CDR2: KGHDR and SFDVKD. Sequenced sample: peripheral blood. The V gene is TRBV24-1, the J gene TRBJ2-2, with 8 bases identical to TRBD2. This clonotype originated in a woman between 65 and 79 years old with acute or convalescent COVID-19. The CDR3 region has the DNA TGTGCCACCAGTGAGGGCGGGAGGCTCACCGGGGAGCTGTTTTTT. As protein: CATSEGGRLTGELFF.